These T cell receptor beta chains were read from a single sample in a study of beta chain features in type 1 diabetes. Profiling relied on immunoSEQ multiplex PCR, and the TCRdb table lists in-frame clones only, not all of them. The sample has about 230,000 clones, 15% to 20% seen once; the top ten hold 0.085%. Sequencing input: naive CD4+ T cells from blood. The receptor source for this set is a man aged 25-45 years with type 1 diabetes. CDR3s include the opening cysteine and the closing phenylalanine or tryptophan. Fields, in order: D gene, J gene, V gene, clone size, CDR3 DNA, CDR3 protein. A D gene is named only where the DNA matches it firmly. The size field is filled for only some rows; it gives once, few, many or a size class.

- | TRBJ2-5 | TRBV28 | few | TGTGCCAGCAGTTTATTCCCTCTAGTAGGGACCCAGTACTTC | CASSLFPLVGTQYF
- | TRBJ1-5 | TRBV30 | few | TGTGCCTGGAATCGGGACGGGCAGGGCGCCAATCAGCCCCAGCATTTT | CAWNRDGQGANQPQHF
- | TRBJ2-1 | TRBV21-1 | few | TGTGCCAGCAGCGTTCGTACAGCTCATTCAACAGGGGTCAAGGGTGACAATGAGCAGTTCTTC | CASSVRTAHSTGVKGDNEQFF
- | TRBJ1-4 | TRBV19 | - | TGTGCCAGTAGTATCTCCTCCCCAGTTCCAAATGAAAAACTGTTTTTT | CASSISSPVPNEKLFF
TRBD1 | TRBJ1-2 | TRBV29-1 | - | TGCAGCGTTGGGGGACAGAACTATGGCTACACCTTC | CSVGGQNYGYTF
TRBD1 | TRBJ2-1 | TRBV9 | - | TGTGCCAGCAGCGTAGGGGCAGGGGGAAACAATGAGCAGTTCTTC | CASSVGAGGNNEQFF
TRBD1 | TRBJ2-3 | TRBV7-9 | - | TGTGCCAGCAGCCCAGTAGGGACAGGCAACACAGATACGCAGTATTTT | CASSPVGTGNTDTQYF
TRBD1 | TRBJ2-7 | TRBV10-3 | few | TGTGCCATCAGCCGGGACAGGCCCTACGAGCAGTACTTC | CAISRDRPYEQYF
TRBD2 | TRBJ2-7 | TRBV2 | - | TGTGCCAGCAGCGAGGGACTAGCGGGTTCCTACGAGCAGTACTTC | CASSEGLAGSYEQYF
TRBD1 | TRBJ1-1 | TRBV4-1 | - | TGCGCCAGCAGCCACCCGGACAGGGTGCACACTGAAGCTTTCTTT | CASSHPDRVHTEAFF
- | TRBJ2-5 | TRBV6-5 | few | TGTGCCAGCAGCCAGCGAGGAGAGACCCAGTACTTC | CASSQRGETQYF
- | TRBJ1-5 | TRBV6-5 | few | TGTGCCAGCAGTCGACAGGGCAATCAGCCCCAGCATTTT | CASSRQGNQPQHF
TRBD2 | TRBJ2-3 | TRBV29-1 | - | TGCAGCGTTCTCCCTTACCTCGAGAGCGGGAGTTATGATACGCAGTATTTT | CSVLPYLESGSYDTQYF
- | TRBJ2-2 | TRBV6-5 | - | TGTGCCAGCAGTCCCAATTATCCCGTTGCCGGGGAGCTGTTTTTT | CASSPNYPVAGELFF
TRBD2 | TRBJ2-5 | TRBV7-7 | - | TGTGCTAGCAGCCCACACCTAGCGGGGGAGACCCAGTACTTC | CASSPHLAGETQYF
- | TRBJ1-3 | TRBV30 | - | TGTGCCTGGAGTGTATGGGATCTTACTGGAAACACCATATATTTT | CAWSVWDLTGNTIYF
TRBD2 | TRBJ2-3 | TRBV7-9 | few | TGTGCCAGCAGCCCAAACCGGGCGGGGGGCCATAGCACAGATACGCAGTATTTT | CASSPNRAGGHSTDTQYF
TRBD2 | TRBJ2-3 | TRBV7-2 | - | TGTGCCAGCAGCATAGGGGCGGGAGCAGATACGCAGTATTTT | CASSIGAGADTQYF
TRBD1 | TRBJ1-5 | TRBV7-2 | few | TGTGCCAGCAGCCGCGGGACAGGGTATCAGCCCCAGCATTTT | CASSRGTGYQPQHF
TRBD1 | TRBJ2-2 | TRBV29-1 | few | TGCAGCGTCGGACAGGGCTTAACCGGGGAGCTGTTTTTT | CSVGQGLTGELFF
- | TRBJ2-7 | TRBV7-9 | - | TGTGCCAGCAGCCCACAGGGTTCTAGCTACGAGCAGTACTTC | CASSPQGSSYEQYF
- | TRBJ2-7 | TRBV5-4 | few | TGTGCCAGCAGCTTGGGAGGGTCAATTAGCTCCTACGAGCAGTACTTC | CASSLGGSISSYEQYF
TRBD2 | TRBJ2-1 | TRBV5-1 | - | TGCGCCAGCAGCTTGATTAGCGGGAGCTACAATGAGCAGTTCTTC | CASSLISGSYNEQFF
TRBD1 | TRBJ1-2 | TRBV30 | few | TGTGCCTCGGGACAGACTAACCTGTATGGCTACACCTTC | CASGQTNLYGYTF
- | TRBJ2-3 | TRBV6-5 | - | TGTGCCAGCAGTTACAACAGTCCAAGCACAGATACGCAGTATTTT | CASSYNSPSTDTQYF
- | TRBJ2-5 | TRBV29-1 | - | TGCAGCGTTCCCAGGGGAGGGGAGACCCAGTACTTC | CSVPRGGETQYF
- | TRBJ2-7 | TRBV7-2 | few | TGTGCCGTTCCGGGGTGGGGCTCCTACGAGCAGTACTTC | CAVPGWGSYEQYF
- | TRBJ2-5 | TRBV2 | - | TGTGCCAGCAGTACAGGTCAAGAGACCCAGTACTTC | CASSTGQETQYF
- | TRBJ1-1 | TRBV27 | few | TGTGCCAGCAGTTTGCAGGGACGGGGCGGTGAAGCTTTCTTT | CASSLQGRGGEAFF
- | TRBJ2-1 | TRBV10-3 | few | TGTGCCATCAGTGAGTCGATGGACCTCTCCTACAATGAGCAGTTCTTC | CAISESMDLSYNEQFF
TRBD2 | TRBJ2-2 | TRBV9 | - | TGTGCCAGCAGCGTAGTTTCAGCGGGAATTTCCGGGGAGCTGTTTTTT | CASSVVSAGISGELFF
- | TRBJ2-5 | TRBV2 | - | TGTGCCAGCAGACCGGATATGACAGGCCCCTTGGAGACCCAGTACTTC | CASRPDMTGPLETQYF